Listed here are 19 T cell receptor beta chains from one sample, sequenced in a study of T cells in Graves' hyperthyroidism and ophthalmopathy. Researchers took RNA transcripts and amplified the TCR beta CDR3 regions from them. Researchers ran a first-round RT-PCR on the TCR CDR3 using the HTBI primer set. TCRdb re-derived calls from the multiplex PCR reads in MiXCR, one entry per CDR3 protein. The sample has 600,000 to 650,000 distinct CDR3 sequences, about 16% seen once. Source material: blood. All receptors come from a woman aged 25 to 39 with Graves' hyperthyroidism.

This clonotype has just a few counts. The V and J genes are TRBV6-5 and TRBJ1-1; D gene uncertain. This CDR3 has 13 residues. Germline lookup yields CDR1 MNHEY and CDR2 SVGAGI. The V and J ends lost 0 bases and 7 bases respectively, with 9 bases between them. This CDR3 is CASSYSGFGEAFF. CDR3 coding DNA: TGTGCCAGCAGTTACTCGGGGTTTGGTGAAGCTTTCTTT.

This clonotype has at least ten counts. The chain recombines TRBV12-3 or TRBV12-4 with TRBJ2-7; D perhaps matches TRBD2 (6 bases). V lost 3 bases and J lost 6, with 9 bases in between. This CDR3 spans 12 amino acids. The CDR3 DNA sequence: TGTGCCAGCAGTTTTGGAGGGTCCGAGCAGTACTTC. Translation gives CASSFGGSEQYF.

This clonotype has at least ten counts. The chain's CDR3 is CASSSFQGGAEQYF. The CDR3 region has the DNA TGTGCCAGCAGCTCGTTCCAGGGAGGTGCCGAGCAGTACTTC. The gene calls are TRBV5-6 and TRBJ2-7, with D perhaps TRBD2 (6 bases). The CDR3 has 14 amino acids. V lost 3 bases and J 6 bases, leaving 16 bases between the germline ends. Germline V gene sequence: CDR1 SGHDT, CDR2 YYEEEE.

This clonotype came up a few times. CDR3 protein: CASSLVTRGGLAGSREQYF. CDR3 DNA: TGTGCCAGCAGCTTAGTCACCAGGGGCGGACTAGCGGGCAGTCGAGAGCAGTACTTC. The chain employs TRBV11-2 and TRBJ2-7; TRBD2 aligns across 11 bases. The CDR3 is made up of 19 amino acids. Germline CDR1 SGHAT, CDR2 FQNNGV. J was trimmed by 7 bases and V by 1 base; bases with no gene match: 18.

The chain uses TRBV6-1 and TRBJ2-7; 10 bases fit TRBD1. V gave up 8 bases and J gave up 4 bases; unmatched junction bases: 8. The CDR3 is made up of 14 amino acids. Germline-derived CDR1 and CDR2 are MNHNS and SASEGT. CDR3 sequence reads: CASVTGGFVYEQYF. As DNA, the CDR3 is TGTGCCAGCGTGACAGGGGGCTTTGTTTACGAGCAGTACTTC.

The chain combines TRBV12-3 or TRBV12-4 with TRBJ2-1; a possible D gene is TRBD2 (6 bases). Trimming cost V 3 bases and J 5 bases, with 14 bases left between them. This CDR3 is built from 15 residues. The CDR3 nucleotides read TGTGCCAGCAGTTTTGTCCCCGGCGGGAACAATGAGCAGTTCTTC. Translation gives CASSFVPGGNNEQFF.

This clonotype was seen ten or more times. J is TRBJ2-7 and V is TRBV28; either TRBD1 or TRBD2 may fit D (5 bases each). Trimming shortened V by 6 bases and J by 1 base, and 16 bases separated the two germline ends. The CDR3 loop spans 15 amino acids. Germline CDR1 reads MDHEN; CDR2 reads SYDVKM. The CDR3 DNA is TGTGCCAGCAGCCCCGGGTCTTGGGGGTCCTACGAGCAGTACTTC. Translation: CASSPGSWGSYEQYF.

The chain links TRBV20-1 to TRBJ1-1; D might be TRBD1 (6 bases). The V gene lost 2 bases and the J gene lost 0 bases, with 10 bases spanning the gap. Germline CDR1 reads DFQATT; CDR2 reads SNEGSKA (reference sequence). The CDR3 contains 14 residues. The CDR3 loop is CSARRRGLNTEAFF. As DNA, the CDR3 is TGCAGTGCTAGACGCAGGGGCCTGAACACTGAAGCTTTCTTT.

In DNA form, the CDR3 reads TGTGCCAGCAACGTTGACGGGGGGAACACTGAAGCTTTCTTT. The encoded protein is CASNVDGGNTEAFF. This chain links TRBV7-3 with TRBJ1-1, with a possible D match to TRBD1 (5 bases). This CDR3 is built from 14 residues. V was cut by 7 bases and J by 1 base, with 13 bases left in between. The germline gives CDR1 SGHTA, CDR2 FQGTGA.

This clonotype was counted at least ten times. The rearrangement joins TRBV11-2 to TRBJ2-2; unclear D gene. Trimming stripped 1 base from V and 4 bases from J, with 13 bases between. The CDR3 loop spans 16 amino acids. Germline V gene data show CDR1 as SGHAT and CDR2 as FQNNGV. The CDR3: CASSLGTAVGTGELFF. DNA of the CDR3: TGTGCCAGCAGCTTAGGGACCGCCGTCGGCACCGGGGAGCTGTTTTTT. Combining the CDR3 with reference TRBV11-2 and TRBJ2-2 gives the whole variable domain EAGVAQSPRYKIIEKRQSVAFWCNPISGHATLYWYQQILGQGPKLLIQFQNNGVVDDSQLPKDRFSAERLKGVDSTLKIQPAKLEDSAVYLCASSLGTAVGTGELFFGEGSRLTVL.

This clonotype was seen ten or more times. The genes are TRBV7-3 and TRBJ1-1; D gene ambiguous. Germline V gene data show CDR1 as SGHTA and CDR2 as FQGTGA. Deletions cut 2 bases from V and 4 bases from J, with 11 bases between. The CDR3 runs to 14 residues. The CDR3 loop is CASSLVPVGTEAFF. The CDR3 DNA reads as TGTGCCAGCAGCTTAGTCCCCGTGGGCACTGAAGCTTTCTTT.

This clonotype was counted many times. This chain uses TRBV7-2 with TRBJ2-5; D is undetermined. Trimming left V 5 bases short and J 4 bases short, with 8 bases between. This CDR3 comprises 12 residues. Germline V gives CDR1 SGHTA, CDR2 FQGNSA. The CDR3 is CASSLYPETQYF. DNA for the CDR3: TGTGCCAGCAGCCTGTACCCAGAGACCCAGTACTTC.

The sample holds many counts of this clonotype. The genes are TRBV27 and TRBJ2-7; 10 bases match TRBD1. The CDR3 length is 15 residues. Germline CDR1 and CDR2: MNHEY and SMNVEV (reference sequence). After removal of 6 bases from V and 0 bases from J, the junction contained 5 bases not matched to a gene. The CDR3 protein is CASSQRQGASYEQYF. The CDR3 region has the DNA TGTGCCAGCAGCCAAAGACAGGGGGCCTCCTACGAGCAGTACTTC.

This clonotype was counted many times. V is TRBV20-1 and J is TRBJ2-1; 7 bases line up with TRBD2. V lost 5 bases and J lost 0; bases outside the gene matches: 13. Germline lookup yields CDR1 DFQATT and CDR2 SNEGSKA (reference sequence). The CDR3 loop spans 17 amino acids. The chain's CDR3 is CSAVGSTSGISYNEQFF. As DNA, the CDR3 is TGCAGTGCTGTCGGCTCTACAAGCGGGATCTCCTACAATGAGCAGTTCTTC.

The rearrangement joins TRBV19 to TRBJ1-5; no reliable D call. In germline, CDR1 is LNHDA, CDR2 SQIVND (reference sequence). Trimming pared 2 bases from V and 0 bases from J, leaving 8 bases between. The CDR3 extends over 15 amino acids. The CDR3 region is CASSIRGYSNQPQHF. CDR3 in DNA: TGTGCCAGTAGTATACGGGGATATAGCAATCAGCCCCAGCATTTT.

This clonotype was observed a handful of times. The chain has TRBV2 and TRBJ2-7, with 8 bases that match TRBD2. J gave up 3 bases and V 10 bases, and 17 bases lay outside the gene matches. Germline V CDR1 and CDR2: SNHLY, FYNNEI. CDR3 length equals 16 residues. The CDR3 loop is CATSRSGTSLHYEQYF. The CDR3 DNA follows: TGTGCCACCAGCCGTAGCGGGACCAGCCTTCACTACGAGCAGTACTTC.

This clonotype turned up a few times. V is TRBV6-2 or TRBV6-3 and J is TRBJ2-4, with 7 bases lining up with TRBD2. CDR1 and CDR2 from the germline V gene are MNHEY and SVGEGT. This CDR3 is 15 amino acids long. Germline trimming cut 7 bases from V and 0 bases from J; bases unmatched to any gene: 6. CDR3 residues: CASTGRGVAKNIQYF. CDR3 bases: TGTGCCAGCACCGGACGGGGGGTAGCCAAAAACATTCAGTACTTC.

This clonotype was counted at least ten times. The chain uses TRBV2 and TRBJ2-1; 7 nucleotides agree with TRBD1. Trimming at V came to 2 bases and at J to 2 bases, leaving 12 bases not matched to a gene. Germline lookup yields CDR1 SNHLY and CDR2 FYNNEI. CDR3 length: 18 residues. For the CDR3, the DNA is TGTGCCAGCAGTGAAAGGGGTGGCAGGGGGTTCCCCTACAATGAGCAGTTCTTC. Translated, it gives CASSERGGRGFPYNEQFF.

Ten or more counts support this clonotype. The chain joins TRBV28 to TRBJ1-5, with D unresolved. V lost 3 bases and J lost 3, with 12 bases in between. CDR3 length: 15 residues. Germline V lookup: CDR1 MDHEN, CDR2 SYDVKM. The CDR3: CASSFLGENNQPQHF. The CDR3 DNA reads as TGTGCCAGCAGTTTTCTAGGTGAGAACAATCAGCCCCAGCATTTT.